This passage covers 22 T cell receptor beta chains from one sample sequenced in a study of memory B cells and T cells in multiple sclerosis. Antigens of these TCRs are unknown. CFSE-dim autoproliferating and CFSE-high non-proliferating T cells from unstimulated culture were sequenced separately. Replicate wells were pooled after 7 days of stimulus-free culture of under 5.5x10^7 CFSE-labeled PBMCs. Generated by immunoSEQ multiplex PCR, the TCRdb table keeps only in-frame clones and is missing some. The sample records 11,000 or so clones, 84% being singletons. Sequenced sample: PBMCs from blood kept in culture. Every receptor here comes from a human donor with multiple sclerosis.

This chain connects TRBV29-1 to TRBJ2-7, with D maybe TRBD2 (6 bases). The V and J ends lost 4 bases and 3 bases respectively, with 22 bases between them. CDR3 length: 16 residues. The germline CDR1 and CDR2 sequences are SQVTM and ANQGSEA. In DNA form, the CDR3 reads TGCAGCGTTGTGTTCTCAGGGAGGTCAGGTGGCTACGAGCAGTACTTC. Amino acids: CSVVFSGRSGGYEQYF.

The V gene is TRBV6-1, the J gene TRBJ1-5; D not certain. The germline CDR1 and CDR2 sequences are MNHNS and SASEGT. V was trimmed by 2 bases and J by 11 bases, leaving 16 bases between them. The CDR3 runs 14 residues. The DNA for the CDR3 is TGTGCCAGCAGTGAATGGGATCCCAAAAGGGCCCAGCATTTT. It encodes CASSEWDPKRAQHF.

The rearrangement links TRBV6-5 to TRBJ1-1; 9 nucleotides align to TRBD1. V gave up 2 bases and J gave up 5 bases; unmatched junction bases: 6. This CDR3 is 15 amino acids long. The germline V gene has CDR1 MNHEY and CDR2 SVGAGI. CDR3 sequence reads: CASSYQTGGITEAFF. DNA for the CDR3: TGTGCCAGCAGTTACCAGACAGGGGGGATAACTGAAGCTTTCTTT.

This chain links TRBV6-1 with TRBJ2-3, with D possibly matching TRBD1 (6 bases). This CDR3 comprises 16 residues. Looked up from germline, CDR1 is MNHNS and CDR2 is SASEGT. Deletions cut 1 base from V and 1 base from J, with 12 bases between. The CDR3 loop reads CASSEDRVGGTDTQYF. For the CDR3, the DNA is TGTGCCAGCAGTGAAGACAGGGTGGGGGGCACAGATACGCAGTATTTT.

The V gene is TRBV5-1, the J gene TRBJ2-5; 9 bases match TRBD2. CDR1 SGHRS and CDR2 YFSETQ come from the germline V gene. With 0 bases clipped from V and 3 bases from J, the junction kept 3 bases outside the gene matches. The CDR3 contains 15 residues. CDR3 loop: CASSLGQRGEETQYF. CDR3 DNA: TGCGCCAGCAGCTTGGGGCAGCGGGGGGAAGAGACCCAGTACTTC.

This clone was counted a single time. The chain carries TRBV10-3 and TRBJ1-1; 7 positions match TRBD1. Germline lookup yields CDR1 ENHRY and CDR2 SYGVKD. J was trimmed by 1 base and V by 9 bases; bases with no gene match: 8. The CDR3 consists of 14 residues. The CDR3 loop reads CAIRGQGGNTEAFF. The CDR3 DNA follows: TGTGCCATAAGGGGGCAGGGTGGGAACACTGAAGCTTTCTTT.

This chain connects TRBV5-1 to TRBJ2-7; D remains ambiguous. Germline loops: CDR1 SGHRS, CDR2 YFSETQ. CDR3 size: 13 residues. V gave up 0 bases and J gave up 3 bases, with 7 bases separating them. This CDR3 reads CASSLGQNYEQYF. The CDR3, as DNA: TGCGCCAGCAGCTTGGGGCAGAACTACGAGCAGTACTTC.

The rearrangement uses TRBV5-6 and TRBJ2-1, with 7 bases matching TRBD1. This CDR3 is 15 amino acids long. Germline V gene lookup returns CDR1 SGHDT and CDR2 YYEEEE. V trimming: 4 bases; J trimming: 1 base; junction bases outside the gene matches: 5. The CDR3 DNA reads TGTGCCAGCAGCCCAAGACAGGGATCCTACAATGAGCAGTTCTTC. It translates to CASSPRQGSYNEQFF.

This chain connects TRBV29-1 to TRBJ1-1; D remains ambiguous. Germline V gene sequence: CDR1 SQVTM, CDR2 ANQGSEA. V lost 0 bases, J lost 8 bases, and 22 bases lay in between. The CDR3 is 16 amino acids. As DNA, the CDR3 is TGCAGCGTTGAAGACTGGTTAAATCCCGGCCCCTCGGAAGCTTTCTTT. Translation gives CSVEDWLNPGPSEAFF.

This chain uses TRBV28 with TRBJ1-2; no clear D gene. V was cut by 6 bases and J by 8 bases, with 19 bases left in between. CDR1 is MDHEN and CDR2 is SYDVKM in the germline V gene. The CDR3 sequence is 14 residues long. CDR3 protein: CASRERSLLRGYTF. CDR3 DNA: TGTGCCAGCAGGGAGCGCTCATTACTAAGGGGCTACACCTTC.

The chain is built from TRBV18 and TRBJ1-3, with unresolved D. V lost 3 bases and J lost 0, with 9 bases in between. The CDR3 is made up of 15 amino acids. Germline lookup yields CDR1 KGHSH and CDR2 LQKENI. CDR3 sequence (DNA): TGTGCCAGCTCACCGGATCCCCCCTCTGGAAACACCATATATTTT. Translated: CASSPDPPSGNTIYF.

The rearrangement uses TRBV5-8 and TRBJ2-5; 7 nucleotides align to TRBD2. This CDR3 spans 16 amino acids. Losses at the gene ends were 3 bases for V and 0 bases for J; bases not matched to a gene: 8. Looked up from germline, CDR1 is SGHTS and CDR2 is YDEGEE. The DNA for the CDR3 is TGTGCCAGCAGCTCGCCGGGACTAATGTACCAAGAGACCCAGTACTTC. Amino acids: CASSSPGLMYQETQYF.

V and J are TRBV30 and TRBJ2-5; maybe TRBD2 (6 bases). Trimming pared 4 bases from V and 5 bases from J, leaving 17 bases between. Germline CDR1 GTSNPN, CDR2 SVGIG (reference sequence). The CDR3 runs to 14 residues. This CDR3 is CAWTVLSREETQYF. CDR3 coding DNA: TGTGCCTGGACCGTCCTCAGTCGGGAGGAGACCCAGTACTTC.

This clone occurred once. This rearrangement joins TRBV9 to TRBJ2-1; 15 bases fit TRBD2. V trimming: 4 bases; J trimming: 0 bases; junction bases outside the gene matches: 5. This CDR3 spans 18 amino acids. Germline CDR1 and CDR2: SGDLS and YYNGEE. The CDR3 DNA sequence: TGTGCCAGCAGCTGGGGACTAGCGGGAGGCCGCTCCTACAATGAGCAGTTCTTC. Amino acids: CASSWGLAGGRSYNEQFF.

This clone has only one observation. This chain links TRBV6-1 with TRBJ2-2, with no clear D. The CDR3 sequence is 15 residues long. V was shortened by 6 bases and J by 6 bases, with 17 bases between the two germline ends. The V gene's germline CDR1 is MNHNS and CDR2 SASEGT. CDR3 coding DNA: TGTGCCAGCAGCGTTGGCAGGCCGGTGGCCGGGGAGCTGTTTTTT. Residues: CASSVGRPVAGELFF.

V and J are TRBV11-1 and TRBJ2-3, with a possible D match to TRBD2 (5 bases). V shed 5 bases and J shed 4 bases, with 19 bases lying between them. This CDR3 comprises 16 residues. CDR1 is SGHAT, CDR2 FQDESV, per germline (reference sequence). CDR3 DNA: TGTGCCAGCAGCCAAGGACTCGCCCTCTCGGCAGATACGCAGTATTTT. This codes for CASSQGLALSADTQYF.

V and J are TRBV4-2 and TRBJ2-2, with D perhaps matching TRBD1 or TRBD2 (5 bases each). The CDR3 spans 15 residues. The V end was cut by 1 base, the J end by 3 bases, with 9 bases between. Per the germline V gene, CDR1 is LGHNA and CDR2 is YNFKEQ. CDR3 DNA sequence: TGTGCCAGCAGCCAAGGGGACCTCCACACCGGGGAGCTGTTTTTT. It translates to CASSQGDLHTGELFF.

In nucleotides, the CDR3 is TGTGCCAGCAGGGGGCCAGCCTTCACAGATACGCAGTATTTT. Amino acid sequence: CASRGPAFTDTQYF. This sequence joins TRBV28 and TRBJ2-3; TRBD1 might be the D (5 bases). V was cut by 6 bases and J by 2 bases, with 12 bases left in between. This CDR3 is 14 amino acids long. The germline V gene encodes CDR1 MDHEN and CDR2 SYDVKM.

This clone was detected only once. V gene TRBV9 combines with J gene TRBJ2-5; 10 nucleotides match TRBD1. The J call may be incorrect, as the DNA end agrees better with TRBJ2-7. The length of the CDR3 is 15 residues. Germline V CDR1 and CDR2: SGDLS, YYNGEE. The CDR3 DNA is TGTGCCAGCAGCGGGCGACAGGGGGCGATTTACGAGCAGTACTTC. Encoded protein: CASSGRQGAIYEQYF.

The gene calls are TRBV18 and TRBJ1-4, with unresolved D. In germline, CDR1 is KGHSH, CDR2 LQKENI. Trimming pared 5 bases from V and 5 bases from J, leaving 3 bases between. This CDR3 region has 11 residues. DNA of the CDR3: TGTGCCAGCTCATCAAATGAAAAACTGTTTTTT. It yields the protein CASSSNEKLFF.

This chain links TRBV6-4 with TRBJ2-3; D may be TRBD2 (7 bases). V lost 2 bases and J lost 2, with 8 bases in between. This CDR3 region has 14 residues. CDR1 and CDR2 from the germline V gene are MRHNA and SNTAGT. The CDR3 DNA is TGTGCCAGCAGTGACGGGGGGGCCACAGATACGCAGTATTTT. Amino acid sequence: CASSDGGATDTQYF.

The chain has TRBV6-1 and TRBJ1-1; D is possibly TRBD1 (5 bases). This CDR3 has 14 residues. The germline gives CDR1 MNHNS, CDR2 SASEGT. V dropped 2 bases and J dropped 3 bases, with 10 bases sitting between them. The CDR3 nucleotides are TGTGCCAGCAGTGAACAGGGCGAGGACACTGAAGCTTTCTTT. It translates to CASSEQGEDTEAFF.